The 29 T cell receptor beta chains presented below share a single source sample, sequenced in a study of cytomegalovirus exposure and HLA in healthy donors. Amplification used 60 Vbeta primers and 13 Jbeta primers. Clones were sequenced by immunoSEQ multiplex PCR, and TCRdb holds only the in-frame ones, with some missing. Among 100,000 to 150,000 clones listed, over 70% were seen once. Sequencing was carried out using PBMCs. These receptors were taken from a woman between 50 and 59 years old in good health and CMV-seronegative.

The CDR3 loop reads CASSLEGVGAFF. CDR3 nucleotide sequence: TGTGCCAGCAGCCTAGAAGGGGTAGGAGCTTTCTTT. The rearrangement links TRBV28 to TRBJ1-1, with a weak D call TRBD1 (5 bases). V was trimmed by 6 bases and J by 10 bases, leaving 15 bases between them. CDR3 length: 12 amino acids. CDR1 is MDHEN and CDR2 is SYDVKM in the germline V gene. The complete variable domain, with remaining parts taken from reference TRBV28 and TRBJ1-1, reads DVKVTQSSRYLVKRTGEKVFLECVQDMDHENMFWYRQDPGLGLRLIYFSYDVKMKEKGDIPEGYSVSREKKERFSLILESASTNQTSMYLCASSLEGVGAFFGQGTRLTVV.

The DNA for the CDR3 is TGTGCCTGGAGTGGGAAAGGGGGCTATGGCTACACCTTC. Translation: CAWSGKGGYGYTF. The chain recombines TRBV30 with TRBJ1-2, with D possibly matching TRBD1 (6 bases). The V end was cut by 1 base, the J end by 4 bases, with 10 bases between. Germline V gene sequence: CDR1 GTSNPN, CDR2 SVGIG (reference sequence). CDR3 length equals 13 residues.

The chain employs TRBV4-2 and TRBJ1-1, with D possibly TRBD1 on 5 matching bases. CDR3 length equals 14 residues. Trimming took off 0 bases at V and 1 base at J, with 6 bases between the two ends. Germline CDR1 LGHNA, CDR2 YNFKEQ. Here the CDR3 reads CASSQETANTEAFF. CDR3 DNA sequence: TGTGCCAGCAGCCAAGAGACAGCGAACACTGAAGCTTTCTTT.

This sequence joins TRBV29-1 and TRBJ1-2; D gene unclear. CDR3 length: 13 amino acids. Trimming stripped 0 bases from V and 8 bases from J, with 13 bases between. Germline lookup yields CDR1 SQVTM and CDR2 ANQGSEA. CDR3 nucleotides: TGCAGCGTTGAAGATGGGTTCGAGGAAGGCTACACCTTC. As protein: CSVEDGFEEGYTF.

The sample holds a few counts of this clone. V and J are TRBV28 and TRBJ2-1; 8 nucleotides line up with TRBD1. Trimming removed 3 bases from V and 9 bases from J; junction bases left unmatched: 1. The CDR3 sequence is 12 residues long. Germline CDR1 is MDHEN and CDR2 is SYDVKM. The CDR3, as DNA: TGTGCCAGCAGTTTCACAGGGGGTGAGCAGTTCTTC. Its protein product is CASSFTGGEQFF.

This clone occurred a few times. V usage is TRBV2 and J usage is TRBJ2-5; unclear D gene. The end of the DNA fits TRBJ2-7 better, so the J call may be wrong. The CDR3 is 13 amino acids. Germline CDR1 and CDR2: SNHLY and FYNNEI. The CDR3 bases are TGTGCCAGCAGCTTGTCCCAGGTCGGCGAGCAGTACTTC. Encoded protein: CASSLSQVGEQYF.

This clone came up a few times. The genes are TRBV28 and TRBJ2-4; 8 bases are a match to TRBD1. The trim removed 2 bases at V and 3 bases at J, leaving 6 bases unmatched. The CDR3 is made up of 16 amino acids. Germline V gene lookup returns CDR1 MDHEN and CDR2 SYDVKM. CDR3 in DNA: TGTGCCAGCAGTTTACTACAGGGGGGTGACAAAAACATTCAGTACTTC. Amino acids: CASSLLQGGDKNIQYF.

This chain joins TRBV9 and TRBJ2-7, with 14 bases that match TRBD2. This CDR3 is 17 amino acids long. V was clipped by 0 bases and J by 4 bases; unmatched bases: 6. Germline CDR1 and CDR2: SGDLS and YYNGEE. This CDR3 reads CASSVAGGTSGSYEQYF. CDR3 nucleotides: TGTGCCAGCAGCGTAGCTGGGGGGACTAGCGGGAGTTACGAGCAGTACTTC. The whole variable domain, filled in from reference TRBV9 and TRBJ2-7, reads DSGVTQTPKHLITATGQRVTLRCSPRSGDLSVYWYQQSLDQGLQFLIQYYNGEERAKGNILERFSAQQFPDLHSELNLSSLELGDSALYFCASSVAGGTSGSYEQYFGPGTRLTVT.

This chain joins TRBV27 and TRBJ2-5; 9 nucleotides align to TRBD1. This CDR3 is 14 amino acids long. Germline-derived CDR1 and CDR2 are MNHEY and SMNVEV (reference sequence). V lost 5 bases, J lost 3 bases, and 4 bases stayed unmatched. The CDR3 reads CASSGTGWEETQYF. The DNA for the CDR3 is TGTGCCAGCAGTGGGACAGGGTGGGAAGAGACCCAGTACTTC.

The J gene is TRBJ1-3, the V gene TRBV18, with no clear D. CDR3 length equals 14 residues. Germline CDR1 is KGHSH and CDR2 is LQKENI. V lost 6 bases, J lost 0 bases, and 9 bases lay in between. The CDR3, as DNA: TGTGCCAGCTCTCGCGGTAGCTCTGGAAACACCATATATTTT. It yields the protein CASSRGSSGNTIYF.

This chain links TRBV10-3 with TRBJ2-1; weak D call: TRBD2 (5 bases). With 5 bases removed from V and 5 bases from J, the gap between germline ends came to 10 bases. The CDR3 is 13 residues long. In germline, CDR1 is ENHRY, CDR2 SYGVKD. CDR3 amino acids: CAISLGSNNEQFF. In nucleotides, the CDR3 is TGTGCCATCAGTCTTGGGAGCAACAATGAGCAGTTCTTC.

The V call is TRBV28, the J call TRBJ2-7, with 7 bases lining up with TRBD2. The CDR3 is 17 residues long. Per the germline V gene, CDR1 is MDHEN and CDR2 is SYDVKM. V lost 3 bases and J lost 0; bases outside the gene matches: 11. The CDR3 region is CASSLLVGRDGSYEQYF. In DNA, the CDR3 is TGTGCCAGCAGTTTGTTGGTAGGGAGGGACGGCTCCTACGAGCAGTACTTC.

V and J are TRBV28 and TRBJ2-7, with 14 bases lining up with TRBD2. Germline CDR1 MDHEN, CDR2 SYDVKM. The CDR3 runs 15 residues. V was clipped by 4 bases and J by 4 bases; unmatched bases: 3. The CDR3 sequence is CASSSTSGRGYEQYF. DNA of the CDR3: TGTGCCAGCAGTTCGACTAGCGGGAGGGGGTACGAGCAGTACTTC.

This sequence joins TRBV7-3 and TRBJ2-5, with TRBD2 matching 7 bases. The trim removed 7 bases at V and 1 base at J, leaving 6 bases unmatched. CDR3 length: 14 amino acids. CDR1 and CDR2 from the germline V gene are SGHTA and FQGTGA. CDR3 protein: CASNLGGTQETQYF. For the CDR3, the DNA is TGTGCCAGCAACTTGGGGGGGACCCAAGAGACCCAGTACTTC.

V usage is TRBV7-2 and J usage is TRBJ2-5, with 8 bases lining up with TRBD2. The J call may be in error: the DNA end matches TRBJ2-7 better. Germline CDR1 SGHTA, CDR2 FQGNSA. This CDR3 contains 16 residues. DNA for the CDR3: TGTGCCAGCAGCCGGGGGGCAGCGGGAGAGGTTTACGAGCAGTACTTC. Protein sequence: CASSRGAAGEVYEQYF.

The chain combines TRBV28 with TRBJ2-5, with D possibly TRBD2 on 6 matching bases. The DNA end favors TRBJ2-7, so the J call may be wrong. The CDR3 is 15 amino acids. CDR1 MDHEN and CDR2 SYDVKM come from the germline V gene. The CDR3 loop is CASSPLFGGNYEQYF. CDR3 nucleotides: TGTGCCAGCAGCCCATTGTTCGGCGGGAATTACGAGCAGTACTTC.

For the CDR3, the DNA is TGTGCCAGCAGTTTATTCGGGGTCTACACTGAAGCTTTCTTT. Protein product: CASSLFGVYTEAFF. This chain connects TRBV27 to TRBJ1-1; D is ambiguous. Germline values: CDR1 MNHEY, CDR2 SMNVEV (reference sequence). V was shortened by 1 base and J by 3 bases, with 9 bases between the two germline ends. The CDR3 has 14 amino acids.

This clone was observed a handful of times. V gene TRBV7-3 combines with J gene TRBJ2-2; the match to TRBD1 covers 10 bases. This CDR3 spans 16 amino acids. J gave up 4 bases and V 5 bases, and 7 bases lay outside the gene matches. CDR1 is SGHTA and CDR2 is FQGTGA in the germline V gene. As DNA, the CDR3 is TGTGCCAGCAGCCCCCATGGGACAGGGGTCACCGGGGAGCTGTTTTTT. It encodes CASSPHGTGVTGELFF. Combining the CDR3 with reference TRBV7-3 and TRBJ2-2 gives the whole variable domain GAGVSQTPSNKVTEKGKYVELRCDPISGHTALYWYRQSLGQGPEFLIYFQGTGAADDSGLPNDRFFAVRPEGSVSTLKIQRTERGDSAVYLCASSPHGTGVTGELFFGEGSRLTVL.

V is TRBV11-2 and J is TRBJ1-5, with TRBD1 as a possible D gene (5 bases). The CDR3 contains 15 residues. The V end lost 0 bases, the J end lost 1 base, and 7 bases lay between the germline ends. In germline, CDR1 is SGHAT, CDR2 FQNNGV. Here the CDR3 reads CASSLDRQSNQPQHF. The CDR3 DNA reads as TGTGCCAGCAGCTTAGATCGACAGAGCAATCAGCCCCAGCATTTT.

The chain carries TRBV7-3 and TRBJ2-1; D remains ambiguous. The germline V gene has CDR1 SGHTA and CDR2 FQGTGA. This CDR3 has 15 amino acids. V was shortened by 2 bases and J by 6 bases, with 14 bases between the two germline ends. CDR3 DNA: TGTGCCAGCAGCTTATGCCCCCCGGAGTGCAATGAGCAGTTCTTC. Protein: CASSLCPPECNEQFF.

Worth noting for this clone: One end of the junction fails to match germline, which may point to a read error. CDR3 sequence: CSSSLVRQGAYEQYF. The DNA for the CDR3 is TGTTCCAGCAGCTTAGTTCGACAGGGGGCGTACGAGCAGTACTTC. This chain links TRBV7-9 with TRBJ2-7, with TRBD1 matching 10 bases. The CDR3 length is 15 residues. Germline CDR1 and CDR2: SEHNR and FQNEAQ (reference sequence).

The chain recombines TRBV6-1 with TRBJ2-7; TRBD2 might be the D (7 bases). The V gene's germline CDR1 is MNHNS and CDR2 SASEGT. This CDR3 contains 12 residues. The germline V and J ends were trimmed by 4 bases and 6 bases, with 10 bases remaining between them. In DNA, the CDR3 is TGTGCCAGCAGTGCCGGGGGGCCCGAGCAGTACTTC. Amino acids: CASSAGGPEQYF.

The chain uses TRBV7-9 and TRBJ2-5; TRBD2 agrees at 16 bases. V lost 4 bases, J lost 3 bases, and 11 bases stayed unmatched. This CDR3 region has 19 residues. CDR1 and CDR2 from the germline V gene are SEHNR and FQNEAQ (reference sequence). The DNA of the CDR3 is TGTGCCAGCAGCTCTCCGGGACTAGCGGGAGGGGTTACCAAAGAGACCCAGTACTTC. Protein sequence: CASSSPGLAGGVTKETQYF.

The chain carries TRBV28 and TRBJ1-6; TRBD1 agrees at 9 bases. Germline CDR1 and CDR2: MDHEN and SYDVKM. This CDR3 has 14 residues. Trimming cost V 5 bases and J 8 bases; bases outside gene matches: 4. The CDR3 DNA reads as TGTGCCAGCAGTCCCGGGGACAGGGATTCACCCCTCCACTTT. Amino acid sequence: CASSPGDRDSPLHF.

In regard to this clone: Relative to the germline gene, one junction end is altered; a read error may explain this. The V and J genes are TRBV7-9 and TRBJ2-7; the match to TRBD1 covers 7 bases. The length of the CDR3 is 15 residues. The V gene's germline CDR1 is SEHNR and CDR2 FQNEAQ (reference sequence). The CDR3 reads CSSSLGQGVMYEQYF. DNA for the CDR3: TGTTCCAGCAGCTTAGGGCAGGGGGTGATGTACGAGCAGTACTTC.

J is TRBJ1-5 and V is TRBV21-1; the table gives TRBD1 as D, unverified against the DNA. TRBV21-1 is noted as a pseudogene. The CDR3 spans 16 residues. CDR3 bases: TGTGCCAGCAGTCGGCCCCCGGGACAGGACGATCAGCCCCAGCATTTT. It is translated as CASSRPPGQDDQPQHF.

The chain combines TRBV30 with TRBJ1-5; no clear D. The CDR3 runs to 16 residues. The germline CDR1 and CDR2 sequences are GTSNPN and SVGIG (reference sequence). The ends were cut back, 0 bases at V and 1 base at J, with 13 bases in the middle. The CDR3 reads CAWSVHSWVSNQPQHF. The CDR3 DNA sequence: TGTGCCTGGAGTGTACACAGTTGGGTCAGCAATCAGCCCCAGCATTTT.

The V and J genes are TRBV27 and TRBJ2-5; no reliable D call. From germline, CDR1 is MNHEY and CDR2 SMNVEV (reference sequence). Trimming took 4 bases from V and 5 from J, leaving 8 bases between them. CDR3 length equals 12 residues. The CDR3 sequence: CASSSDEETQYF. CDR3 DNA sequence: TGTGCCAGCAGTTCCGATGAGGAGACCCAGTACTTC.

This chain links TRBV4-3 with TRBJ2-2, with 9 bases aligning to TRBD2. Germline V gene sequence: CDR1 LGHNA, CDR2 YSLEER. The trim removed 0 bases at V and 7 bases at J, leaving 6 bases unmatched. The CDR3 totals 16 residues. CDR3 bases: TGCGCCAGCAGCCAAGATGCGGGAGGGCCAGTCGGGGAGCTGTTTTTT. Translation gives CASSQDAGGPVGELFF.